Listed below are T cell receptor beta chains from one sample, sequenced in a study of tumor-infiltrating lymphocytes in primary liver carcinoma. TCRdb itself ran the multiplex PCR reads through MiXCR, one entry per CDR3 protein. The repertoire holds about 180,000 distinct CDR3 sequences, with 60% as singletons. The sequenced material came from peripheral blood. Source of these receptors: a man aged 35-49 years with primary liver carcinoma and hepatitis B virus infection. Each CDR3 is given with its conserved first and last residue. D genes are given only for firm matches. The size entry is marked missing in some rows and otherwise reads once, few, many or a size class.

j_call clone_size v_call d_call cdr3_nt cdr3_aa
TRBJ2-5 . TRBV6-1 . TGTGCCAGCGAGGACGGGGGAATCAAAGAGACCCAGTACTTC CASEDGGIKETQYF
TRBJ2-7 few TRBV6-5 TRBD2 TGTGCCAGCAGTTTCTCTTACACTAGCGCCTACGAGCAGTACTTC CASSFSYTSAYEQYF
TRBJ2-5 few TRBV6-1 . TGTGCCAGCATCACGACAGGGAGGAGAGAGACCCAGTACTTC CASITTGRRETQYF
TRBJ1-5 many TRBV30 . TGTGCCTGGAGTCAAAAGGGAGATCAGCCCCAGCATTTT CAWSQKGDQPQHF
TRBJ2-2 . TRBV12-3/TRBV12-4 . TGTGCCAGCAGCCGGACTGTAGACACCGGGGAGCTGTTTTTT CASSRTVDTGELFF
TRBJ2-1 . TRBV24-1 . TGTGCCACCAGTGACCAGGACAGCTCCTACAATGAGCAGTTCTTC CATSDQDSSYNEQFF
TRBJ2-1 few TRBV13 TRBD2 TGTGCCAGCAGCAGGACTAGCGGGAGTGGAGATGAGCAGTTCTTC CASSRTSGSGDEQFF
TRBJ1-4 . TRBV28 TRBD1 TGTGCCAGCAGCCCGGGACAGCAAGCAACTAATGAAAAACTGTTATTT CASSPGQQATNEKLLF
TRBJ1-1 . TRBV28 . TGTGCCAGCAGTCCCATTAATGCATATCGGGTGAACACTGAAGCTTTCTTT CASSPINAYRVNTEAFF
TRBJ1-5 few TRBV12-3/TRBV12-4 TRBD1 TGTGCCAGCAGTTTAGAGGGACAGGGAGGTCAGCCCCAGCATTTT CASSLEGQGGQPQHF
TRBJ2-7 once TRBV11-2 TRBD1 TGCGCCAGCAGCCGAGAGACAGGGAATGGTTACGAGCAGTACTTC CASSRETGNGYEQYF
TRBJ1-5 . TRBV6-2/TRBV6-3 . TGTGCCAGCAGTTCAGGGCGTCAGCCCCAGCATTTT CASSSGRQPQHF
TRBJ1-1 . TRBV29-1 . TGCAGCAGCTTTTGGGCCATGAACACTGAAGCTTTCTTT CSSFWAMNTEAFF
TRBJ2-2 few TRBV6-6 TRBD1 TGTGCCAGCAGTTACTCGGGGACAGGGTGGACCGGGGAGCTGTTTTTT CASSYSGTGWTGELFF
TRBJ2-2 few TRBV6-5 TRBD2 TGTGTCAGCAGCCCCTTGGAGGGAGGGACCGGGGAGCTGTTTTTT CVSSPLEGGTGELFF
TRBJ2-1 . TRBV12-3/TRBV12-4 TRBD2 TGTGCCAGCAGTGGGGACTACGATGAGCAGTTCTTC CASSGDYDEQFF
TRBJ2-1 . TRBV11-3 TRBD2 TGTACCAGCAGCTCATCAGGGACTAGCGGGGGAGGTGAGCAGTTCTTC CTSSSSGTSGGGEQFF
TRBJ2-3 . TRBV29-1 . TGCAGCGTTGCTTATCGTTCTCCCGAGGATACGCAGTATTTT CSVAYRSPEDTQYF
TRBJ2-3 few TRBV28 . TGTGCCAGCAGCCCCTCTGGTGAATCCACAGATACGCAGTATTTT CASSPSGESTDTQYF
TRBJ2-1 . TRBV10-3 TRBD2 TGTTCCATCAGTGAGTGGCTGGGCGGGAGCCGTAGGTCCTACAATGAGCAGTTCTTC CSISEWLGGSRRSYNEQFF
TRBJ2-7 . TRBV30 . TGTGCCTGGAGTGGAAACGGCGGCGGGACCCTCTACGAGCAGTACTTC CAWSGNGGGTLYEQYF
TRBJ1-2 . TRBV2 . TGTGCCAGCAGTATTGATTCAAGCAGCTATGGCTACACCTTC CASSIDSSSYGYTF
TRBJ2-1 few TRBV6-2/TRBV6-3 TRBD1 TGTGCCAGCAGTTCAGGACAGGGGATTGCCTACAATGAGCAGTTCTTC CASSSGQGIAYNEQFF
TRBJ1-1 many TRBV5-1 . TGCGCCAGCAGCTTGGAGGGAAGTGAAGCTTTCTTT CASSLEGSEAFF
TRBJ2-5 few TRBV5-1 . TGCGCCAGCAGCATTCCTGGGACAAAGAAAGAGACCCAGTACTTC CASSIPGTKKETQYF
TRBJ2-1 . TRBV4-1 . TGCGCCAGCAGCCCAGAAAGAGCAAGTCCCCATGAGCAGTTCTTC CASSPERASPHEQFF